Listed below are T cell receptor beta chains from one sample, sequenced in a study of blood T cell repertoires in COVID-19. Repertoires were generated with immunoSEQ multiplex PCR, while TCRdb's copy carries only in-frame clones and drops some. The sample has 95,000 to 100,000 clones, 87% seen once. The sequencing input was peripheral blood. These TCRs come from a young woman with acute or convalescent COVID-19. CDR3s include the opening cysteine and the closing phenylalanine or tryptophan. Each record gives: CDR3 length, V gene, J gene, CDR3 protein.

15	TRBV5-5	TRBJ1-6	CASSLASSYNSPLHF
15	TRBV24-1	TRBJ1-5	CATSDPRQGNQPQHF
13	TRBV5-1	TRBJ1-2	CASSSPGDYGYTF
11	TRBV11-3	TRBJ2-2	CASSLYGELFF
15	TRBV28	TRBJ1-3	CASTASDMSGNTIYF
14	TRBV10-3	TRBJ1-5	CAISESRGNQPQHF
14	TRBV10-2	TRBJ2-1	CASSEYRGEDEQFF
12	TRBV27	TRBJ2-7	CASSLFGEEQYF
14	TRBV9	TRBJ2-7	CASSVGDRDNEQYF
14	TRBV27	TRBJ1-2	CASSLRGALYGYTF
16	TRBV5-6	TRBJ2-3	CASSLELAGVTDTQYF
15	TRBV10-3	TRBJ1-2	CAISTGAIANYGYTF
15	TRBV9	TRBJ1-2	CASSETGTANYGYTF
13	TRBV6-5	TRBJ2-1	CASSYPGDNEQFF
19	TRBV6-1	TRBJ2-3	CASSEGGGGAIGWTDTQYF
15	TRBV15	TRBJ1-1	CATSTSGGRDTEAFF
15	TRBV5-1	TRBJ1-5	CASSLLGASNQPQHF
15	TRBV7-9	TRBJ2-3	CASSLLGTGADTQYF
16	TRBV5-6	TRBJ2-4	CASSLLVSGGYGIQYF
15	TRBV5-6	TRBJ2-7	CASSFGTGKSYEQYF
14	TRBV6-5	TRBJ2-7	CASRALGRSYEQYF
15	TRBV3-1/TRBV3-2	TRBJ1-5	CASSQGRHSNQPQHF
13	TRBV23-1	TRBJ1-2	CASSQSAFYGYTF
16	TRBV15	TRBJ1-2	CATSRDGVSGAGGYTF
12	TRBV3-1/TRBV3-2	TRBJ2-3	CASSFSESTQYF
15	TRBV27	TRBJ1-1	CASSSFGGNAAEAFF